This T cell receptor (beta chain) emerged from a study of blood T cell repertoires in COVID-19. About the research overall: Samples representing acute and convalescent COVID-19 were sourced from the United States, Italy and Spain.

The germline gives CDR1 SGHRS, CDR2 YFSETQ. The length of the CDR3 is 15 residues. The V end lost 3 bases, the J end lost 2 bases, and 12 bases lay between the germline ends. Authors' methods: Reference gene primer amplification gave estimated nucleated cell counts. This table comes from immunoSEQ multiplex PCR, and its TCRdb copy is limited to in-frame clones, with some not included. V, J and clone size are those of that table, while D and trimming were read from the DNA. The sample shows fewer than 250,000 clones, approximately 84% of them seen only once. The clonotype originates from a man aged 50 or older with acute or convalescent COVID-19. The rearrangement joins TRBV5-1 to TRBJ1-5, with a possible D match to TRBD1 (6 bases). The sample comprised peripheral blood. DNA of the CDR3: TGCGCCAGCAGCTCTACGACAGGTGGCAATCAGCCCCAGCATTTT. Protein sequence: CASSSTTGGNQPQHF.